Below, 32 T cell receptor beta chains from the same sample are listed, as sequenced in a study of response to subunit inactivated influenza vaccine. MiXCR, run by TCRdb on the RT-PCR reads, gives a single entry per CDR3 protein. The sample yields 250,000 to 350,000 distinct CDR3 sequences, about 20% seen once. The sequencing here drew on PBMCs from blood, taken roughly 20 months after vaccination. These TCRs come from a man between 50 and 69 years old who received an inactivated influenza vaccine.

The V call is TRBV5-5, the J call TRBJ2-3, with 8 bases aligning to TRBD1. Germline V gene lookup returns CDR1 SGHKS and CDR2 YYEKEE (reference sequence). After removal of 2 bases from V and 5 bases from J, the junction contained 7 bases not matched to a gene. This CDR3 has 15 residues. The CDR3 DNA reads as TGTGCCAGCAGCTTACTCAGGGGGCTTGGAGATACGCAGTATTTT. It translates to CASSLLRGLGDTQYF. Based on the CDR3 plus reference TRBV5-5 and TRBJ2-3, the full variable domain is DAGVTQSPTHLIKTRGQQVTLRCSPISGHKSVSWYQQVLGQGPQFIFQYYEKEERGRGNFPDRFSARQFPNYSSELNVNALLLGDSALYLCASSLLRGLGDTQYFGPGTRLTVL.

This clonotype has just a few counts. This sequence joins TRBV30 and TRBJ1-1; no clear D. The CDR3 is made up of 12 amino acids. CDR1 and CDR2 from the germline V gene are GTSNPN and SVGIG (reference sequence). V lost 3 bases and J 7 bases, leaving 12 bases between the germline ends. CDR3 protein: CAWSLLGIEAFF. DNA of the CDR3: TGTGCCTGGAGCCTTCTAGGGATTGAAGCTTTCTTT.

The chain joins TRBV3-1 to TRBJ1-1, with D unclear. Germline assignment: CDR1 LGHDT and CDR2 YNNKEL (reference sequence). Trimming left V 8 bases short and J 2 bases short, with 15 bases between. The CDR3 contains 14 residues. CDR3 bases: TGTGCCAGCCGCGGTATTTACAGAAACACTGAAGCTTTCTTT. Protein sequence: CASRGIYRNTEAFF.

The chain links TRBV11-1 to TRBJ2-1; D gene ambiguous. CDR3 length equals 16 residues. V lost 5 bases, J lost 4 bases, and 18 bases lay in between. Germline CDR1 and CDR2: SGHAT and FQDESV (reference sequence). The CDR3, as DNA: TGTGCCAGCAGCCTAAAGGGTGTAGGTATATACAATGAGCAGTTCTTC. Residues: CASSLKGVGIYNEQFF.

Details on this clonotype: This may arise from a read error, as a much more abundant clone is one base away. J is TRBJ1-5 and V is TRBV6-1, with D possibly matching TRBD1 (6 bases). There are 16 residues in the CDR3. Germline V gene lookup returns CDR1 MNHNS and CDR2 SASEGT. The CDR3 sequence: CASHPGGGLSNQPLHF. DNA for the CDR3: TGTGCCAGCCATCCGGGAGGGGGACTTAGCAATCAGCCCCTGCATTTT.

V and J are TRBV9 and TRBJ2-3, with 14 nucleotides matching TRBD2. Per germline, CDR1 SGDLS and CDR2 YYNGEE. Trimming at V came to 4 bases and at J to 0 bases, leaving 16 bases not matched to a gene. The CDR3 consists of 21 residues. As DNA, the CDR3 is TGTGCCAGCAGCCCTCGTTGGTTAGGACTAGCGGGGGGCCCTAGCACAGATACGCAGTATTTT. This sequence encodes CASSPRWLGLAGGPSTDTQYF.

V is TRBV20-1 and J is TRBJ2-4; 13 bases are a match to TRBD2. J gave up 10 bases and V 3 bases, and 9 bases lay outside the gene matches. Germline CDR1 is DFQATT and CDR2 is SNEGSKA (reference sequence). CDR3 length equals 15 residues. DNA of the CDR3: TGCAGTGCTAGCCCCGGACTAGCGGGAGTCGGAATTCAGTACTTC. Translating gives CSASPGLAGVGIQYF.

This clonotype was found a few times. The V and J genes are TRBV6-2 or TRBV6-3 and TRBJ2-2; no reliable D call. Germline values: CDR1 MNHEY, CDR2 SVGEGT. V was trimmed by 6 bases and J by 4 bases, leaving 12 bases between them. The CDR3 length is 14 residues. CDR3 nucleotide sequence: TGTGCCAGCAGCCCAGACACCAGCACCGGGGAGCTGTTTTTT. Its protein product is CASSPDTSTGELFF.

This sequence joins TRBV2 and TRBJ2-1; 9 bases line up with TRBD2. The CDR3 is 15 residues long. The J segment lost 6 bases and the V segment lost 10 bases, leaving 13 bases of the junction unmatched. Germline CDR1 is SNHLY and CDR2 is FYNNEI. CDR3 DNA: TGTGCCACGCCCAGATCAGCGGGAGGAGGCAATGAGCAGTTCTTC. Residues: CATPRSAGGGNEQFF. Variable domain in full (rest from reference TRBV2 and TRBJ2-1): EPEVTQTPSHQVTQMGQEVILRCVPISNHLYFYWYRQILGQKVEFLVSFYNNEISEKSEIFDDQFSVERPDGSNFTLKIRSTKLEDSAMYFCATPRSAGGGNEQFFGPGTRLTVL.

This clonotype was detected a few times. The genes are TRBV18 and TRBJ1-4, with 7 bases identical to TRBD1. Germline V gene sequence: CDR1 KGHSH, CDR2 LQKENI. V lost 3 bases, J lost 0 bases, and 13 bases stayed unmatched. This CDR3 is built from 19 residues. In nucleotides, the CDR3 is TGTGCCAGCTCACCGCGACAGGGAGCGACCTATGCAACTAATGAAAAACTGTTTTTT. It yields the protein CASSPRQGATYATNEKLFF.

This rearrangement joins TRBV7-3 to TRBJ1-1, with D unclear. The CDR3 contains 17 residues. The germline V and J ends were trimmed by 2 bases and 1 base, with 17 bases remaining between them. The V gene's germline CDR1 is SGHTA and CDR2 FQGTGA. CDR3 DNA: TGTGCCAGCAGCTTATACCCTCAAATTTCCGGGAACACTGAAGCTTTCTTT. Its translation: CASSLYPQISGNTEAFF. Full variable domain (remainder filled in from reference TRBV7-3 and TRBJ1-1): GAGVSQTPSNKVTEKGKYVELRCDPISGHTALYWYRQSLGQGPEFLIYFQGTGAADDSGLPNDRFFAVRPEGSVSTLKIQRTERGDSAVYLCASSLYPQISGNTEAFFGQGTRLTVV.

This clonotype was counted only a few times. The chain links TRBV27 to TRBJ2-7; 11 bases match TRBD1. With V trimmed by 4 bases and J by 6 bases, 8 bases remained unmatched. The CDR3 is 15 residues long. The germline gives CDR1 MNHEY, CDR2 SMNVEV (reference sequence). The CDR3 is CASSSSGTGGSEQYF. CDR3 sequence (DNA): TGTGCCAGCAGTTCCTCCGGGACAGGGGGAAGCGAGCAGTACTTC.

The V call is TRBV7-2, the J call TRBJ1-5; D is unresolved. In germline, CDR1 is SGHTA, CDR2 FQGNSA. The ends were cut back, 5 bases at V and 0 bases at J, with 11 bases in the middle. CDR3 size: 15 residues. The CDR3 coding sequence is TGTGCCAGCAGCCCGAGTGGGTATAGCAATCAGCCCCAGCATTTT. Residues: CASSPSGYSNQPQHF. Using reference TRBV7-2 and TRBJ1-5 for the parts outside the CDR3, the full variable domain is GAGVSQSPSNKVTEKGKDVELRCDPISGHTALYWYRQSLGQGLEFLIYFQGNSAPDKSGLPSDRFSAERTGGSVSTLTIQRTQQEDSAVYLCASSPSGYSNQPQHFGDGTRLSIL.

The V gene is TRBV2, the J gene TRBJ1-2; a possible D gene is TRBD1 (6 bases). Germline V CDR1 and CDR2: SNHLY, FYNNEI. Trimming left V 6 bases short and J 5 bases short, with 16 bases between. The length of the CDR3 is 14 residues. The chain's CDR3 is CASSQDSARYGYTF. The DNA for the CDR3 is TGTGCCAGCAGCCAGGACAGTGCCCGGTATGGCTACACCTTC.

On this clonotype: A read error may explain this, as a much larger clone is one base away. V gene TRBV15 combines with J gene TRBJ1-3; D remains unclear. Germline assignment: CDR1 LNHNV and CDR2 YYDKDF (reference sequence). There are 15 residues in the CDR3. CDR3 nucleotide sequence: TGTGCCACCAGCGTTACACGGGTGTCTGGAAAAACCATATATTTT. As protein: CATSVTRVSGKTIYF.

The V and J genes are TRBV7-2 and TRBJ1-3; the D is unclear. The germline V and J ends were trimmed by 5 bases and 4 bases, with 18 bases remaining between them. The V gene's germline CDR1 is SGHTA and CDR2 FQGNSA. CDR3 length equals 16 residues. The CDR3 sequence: CASSPQTIALGNTIYF. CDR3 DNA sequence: TGTGCCAGCAGCCCTCAGACGATCGCCTTGGGAAACACCATATATTTT.

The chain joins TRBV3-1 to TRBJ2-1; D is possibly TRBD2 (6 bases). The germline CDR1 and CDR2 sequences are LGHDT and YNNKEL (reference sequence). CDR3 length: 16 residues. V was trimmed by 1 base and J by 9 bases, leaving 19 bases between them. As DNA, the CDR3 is TGTGCCAGCAGCCAAGCGGGAGCGGTCTCTAAGGGTGAGCAGTTCTTC. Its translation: CASSQAGAVSKGEQFF.

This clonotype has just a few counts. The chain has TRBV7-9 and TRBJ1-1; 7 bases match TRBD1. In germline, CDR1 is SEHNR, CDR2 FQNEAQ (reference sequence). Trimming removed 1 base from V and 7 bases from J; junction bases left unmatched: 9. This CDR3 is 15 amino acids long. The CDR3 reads CASSLVSGQAFEAFF. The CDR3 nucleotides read TGTGCCAGCAGCTTAGTTTCCGGACAGGCCTTTGAAGCTTTCTTT.

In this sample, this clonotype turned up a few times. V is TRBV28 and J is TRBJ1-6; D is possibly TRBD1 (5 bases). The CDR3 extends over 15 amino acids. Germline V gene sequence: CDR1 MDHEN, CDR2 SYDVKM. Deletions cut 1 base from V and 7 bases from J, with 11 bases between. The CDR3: CASSLLGRINSPLHF. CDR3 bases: TGTGCCAGCAGTTTATTGGGACGGATAAATTCACCCCTCCACTTT.

CDR3 sequence reads: CASSPYAGVFYEQYF. CDR3 in DNA: TGTGCCAGCTCACCGTACGCGGGTGTATTCTACGAGCAGTACTTC. The chain recombines TRBV18 with TRBJ2-7, with D tentatively TRBD2 (5 bases). V lost 3 bases and J 3 bases, leaving 15 bases between the germline ends. The CDR3 has 15 residues. CDR1 KGHSH and CDR2 LQKENI come from the germline V gene. The whole variable domain, filled in from reference TRBV18 and TRBJ2-7, reads NAGVMQNPRHLVRRRGQEARLRCSPMKGHSHVYWYRQLPEEGLKFMVYLQKENIIDESGMPKERFSAEFPKEGPSILRIQQVVRGDSAAYFCASSPYAGVFYEQYFGPGTRLTVT.

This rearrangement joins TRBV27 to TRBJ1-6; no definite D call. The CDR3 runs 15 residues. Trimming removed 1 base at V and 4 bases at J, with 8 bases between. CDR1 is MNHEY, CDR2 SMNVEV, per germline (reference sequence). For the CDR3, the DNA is TGTGCCAGCAGTTTATACGGGAAATATAATTCACCCCTCCACTTT. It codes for CASSLYGKYNSPLHF.

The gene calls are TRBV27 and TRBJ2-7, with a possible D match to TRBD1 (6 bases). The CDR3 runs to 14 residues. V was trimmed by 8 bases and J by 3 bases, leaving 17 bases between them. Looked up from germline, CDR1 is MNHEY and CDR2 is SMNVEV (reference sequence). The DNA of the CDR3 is TGTGCCAGCGGGCAGGGGTCCCCAGGCTACGAGCAGTACTTC. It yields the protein CASGQGSPGYEQYF.

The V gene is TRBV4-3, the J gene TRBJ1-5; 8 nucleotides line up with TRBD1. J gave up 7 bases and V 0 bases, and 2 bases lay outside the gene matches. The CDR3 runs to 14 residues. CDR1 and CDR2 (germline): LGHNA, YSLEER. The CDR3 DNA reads TGCGCCAGCAGCCAAGAATCAGGGGGCCAGCCCCAGCATTTT. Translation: CASSQESGGQPQHF.

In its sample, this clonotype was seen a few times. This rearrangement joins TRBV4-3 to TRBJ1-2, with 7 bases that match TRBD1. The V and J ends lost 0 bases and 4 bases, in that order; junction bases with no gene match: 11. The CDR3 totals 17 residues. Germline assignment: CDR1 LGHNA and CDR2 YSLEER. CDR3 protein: CASSQEVQGQRFYGYTF. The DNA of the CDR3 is TGCGCCAGCAGCCAAGAGGTACAGGGGCAGCGGTTCTATGGCTACACCTTC.

In DNA, the CDR3 is TGTGCCAGCAGTCGGGGGGGCCTCTTAGAGACCCAGTACTTC. This codes for CASSRGGLLETQYF. V is TRBV7-2 and J is TRBJ2-5, with 8 bases aligning to TRBD2. The length of the CDR3 is 14 residues. Looked up from germline, CDR1 is SGHTA and CDR2 is FQGNSA. Trimming at V came to 6 bases and at J to 4 bases, leaving 7 bases not matched to a gene. The whole variable domain, remainder taken from reference TRBV7-2 and TRBJ2-5, is GAGVSQSPSNKVTEKGKDVELRCDPISGHTALYWYRQSLGQGLEFLIYFQGNSAPDKSGLPSDRFSAERTGGSVSTLTIQRTQQEDSAVYLCASSRGGLLETQYFGPGTRLLVL.

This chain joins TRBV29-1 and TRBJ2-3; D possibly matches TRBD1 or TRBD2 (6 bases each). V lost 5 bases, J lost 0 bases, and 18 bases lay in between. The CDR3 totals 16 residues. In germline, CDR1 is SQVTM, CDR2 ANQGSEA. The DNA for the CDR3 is TGCAGCGTTACGGGGGCTAGCGATACTAGCACAGATACGCAGTATTTT. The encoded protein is CSVTGASDTSTDTQYF.

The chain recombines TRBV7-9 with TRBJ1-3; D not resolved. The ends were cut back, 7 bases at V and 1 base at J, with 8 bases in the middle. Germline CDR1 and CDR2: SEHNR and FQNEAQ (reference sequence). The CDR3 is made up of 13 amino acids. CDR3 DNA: TGTGCCAGCACCCCCGCGTCTGGAAACACCATATATTTT. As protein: CASTPASGNTIYF.

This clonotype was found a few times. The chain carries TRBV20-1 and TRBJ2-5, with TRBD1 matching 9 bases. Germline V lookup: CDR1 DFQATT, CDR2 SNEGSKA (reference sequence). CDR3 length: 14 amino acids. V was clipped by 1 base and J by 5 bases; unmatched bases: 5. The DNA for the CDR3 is TGCAGTGCTAGAGGGACAGGGGCGGAGGAGACCCAGTACTTC. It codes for CSARGTGAEETQYF.

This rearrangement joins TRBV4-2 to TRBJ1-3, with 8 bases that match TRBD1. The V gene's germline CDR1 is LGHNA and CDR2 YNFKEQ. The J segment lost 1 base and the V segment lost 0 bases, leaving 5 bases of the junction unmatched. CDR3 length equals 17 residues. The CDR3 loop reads CASSQDRQGASGNTIYF. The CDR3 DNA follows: TGTGCCAGCAGCCAAGATAGGCAGGGGGCGTCTGGAAACACCATATATTTT.

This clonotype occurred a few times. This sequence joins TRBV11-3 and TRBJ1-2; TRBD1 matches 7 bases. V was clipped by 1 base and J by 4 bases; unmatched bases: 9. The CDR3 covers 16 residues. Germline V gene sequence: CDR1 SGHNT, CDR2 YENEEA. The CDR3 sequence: CASSLGLWGQLYGYTF. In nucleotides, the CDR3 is TGTGCCAGCAGCTTAGGTTTATGGGGACAGCTCTATGGCTACACCTTC.

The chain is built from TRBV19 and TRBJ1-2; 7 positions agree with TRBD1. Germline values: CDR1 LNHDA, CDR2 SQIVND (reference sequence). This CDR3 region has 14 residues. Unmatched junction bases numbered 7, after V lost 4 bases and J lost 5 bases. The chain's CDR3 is CASSTPGQTYGYTF. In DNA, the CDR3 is TGTGCCAGTAGTACGCCGGGACAGACTTATGGCTACACCTTC.

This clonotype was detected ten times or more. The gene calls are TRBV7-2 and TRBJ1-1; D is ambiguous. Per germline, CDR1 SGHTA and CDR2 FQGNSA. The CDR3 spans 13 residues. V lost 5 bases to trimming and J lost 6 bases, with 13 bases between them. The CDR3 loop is CASSLGRVAEAFF. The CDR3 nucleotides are TGTGCCAGCAGCCTGGGGAGGGTCGCTGAAGCTTTCTTT.